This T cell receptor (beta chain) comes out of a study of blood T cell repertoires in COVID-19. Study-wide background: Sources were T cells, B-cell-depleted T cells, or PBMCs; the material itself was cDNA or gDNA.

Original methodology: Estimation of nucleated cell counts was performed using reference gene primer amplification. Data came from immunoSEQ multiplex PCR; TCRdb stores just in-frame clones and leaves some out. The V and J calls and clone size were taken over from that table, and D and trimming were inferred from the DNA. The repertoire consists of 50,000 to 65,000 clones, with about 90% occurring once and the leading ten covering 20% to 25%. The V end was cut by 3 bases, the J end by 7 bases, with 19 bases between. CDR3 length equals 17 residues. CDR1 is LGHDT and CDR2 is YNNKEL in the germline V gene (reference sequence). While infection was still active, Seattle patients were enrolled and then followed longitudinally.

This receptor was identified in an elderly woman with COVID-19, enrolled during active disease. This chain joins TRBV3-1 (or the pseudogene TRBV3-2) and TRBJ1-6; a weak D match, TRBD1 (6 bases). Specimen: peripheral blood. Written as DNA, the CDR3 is TGTGCCAGCAGCCAGGACACCACAGGGCTTAGGAATTCACCCCTCCACTTT. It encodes CASSQDTTGLRNSPLHF.